This T cell receptor beta chain was recorded in a study of graft-versus-host responses after intestinal transplantation. On the study more broadly: Every recipient had anti-thymocyte globulin induction and around 3 years of tacrolimus plus steroids. Study-level findings and limits: Recipient marrow harbored GvH clones, some of which surfaced first in ileum or blood.

This clone has just one count. As yet, its antigen is unknown. Profiling relied on immunoSEQ multiplex PCR, and the TCRdb table lists in-frame clones only, not all of them. The table records over 45,000 clones, almost 95% of them present only once. This CDR3 region has 14 residues. The germline V and J ends were trimmed by 0 bases and 6 bases, with 7 bases remaining between them. Germline V gene sequence: CDR1 SGDLS, CDR2 YYNGEE. The receptor was isolated from a human donor who was the organ donor for an intestinal transplant. The chain has TRBV9 and TRBJ1-6; tentative D call: TRBD1 (5 bases). Sequencing used unstimulated CD4+ T cells sorted from spleen or lymph node cells, obtained before transplant. In DNA form, the CDR3 reads TGTGCCAGCAGCGTAGGGGGGATTAATTCACCCCTCCACTTT. The encoded protein is CASSVGGINSPLHF.